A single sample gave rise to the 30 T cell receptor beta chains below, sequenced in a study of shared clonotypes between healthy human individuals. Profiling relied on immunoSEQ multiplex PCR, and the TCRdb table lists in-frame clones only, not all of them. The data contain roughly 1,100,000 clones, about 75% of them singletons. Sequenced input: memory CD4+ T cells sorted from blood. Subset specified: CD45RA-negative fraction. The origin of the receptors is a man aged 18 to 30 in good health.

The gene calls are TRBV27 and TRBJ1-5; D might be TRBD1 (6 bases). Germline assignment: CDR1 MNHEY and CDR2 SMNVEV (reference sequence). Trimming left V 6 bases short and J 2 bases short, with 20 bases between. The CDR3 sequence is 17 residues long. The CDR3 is CASSSHTGSTGNQPQHF. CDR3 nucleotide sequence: TGTGCCAGCAGCTCTCATACAGGGTCGACCGGCAATCAGCCCCAGCATTTT.

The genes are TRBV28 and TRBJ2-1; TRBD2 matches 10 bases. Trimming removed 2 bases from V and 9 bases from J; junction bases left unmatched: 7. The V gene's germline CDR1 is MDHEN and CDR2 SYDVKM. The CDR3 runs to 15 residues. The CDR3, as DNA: TGTGCCAGCAGTTTAACGGCTAGCGGGGGTGGTGAGCAGTTCTTC. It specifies CASSLTASGGGEQFF.

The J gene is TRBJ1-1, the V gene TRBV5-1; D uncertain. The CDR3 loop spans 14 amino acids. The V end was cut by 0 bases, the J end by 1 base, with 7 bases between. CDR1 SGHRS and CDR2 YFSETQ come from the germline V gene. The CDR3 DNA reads TGCGCCAGCAGCTTGGGGGCTCGGAACACTGAAGCTTTCTTT. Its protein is CASSLGARNTEAFF.

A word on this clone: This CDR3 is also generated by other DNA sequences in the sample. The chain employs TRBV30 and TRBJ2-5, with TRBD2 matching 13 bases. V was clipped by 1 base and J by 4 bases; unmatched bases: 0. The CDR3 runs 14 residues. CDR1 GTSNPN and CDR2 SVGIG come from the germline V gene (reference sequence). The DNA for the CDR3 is TGTGCCTGGAGTGGGACTAGCGGGAGAGAGACCCAGTACTTC. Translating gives CAWSGTSGRETQYF.

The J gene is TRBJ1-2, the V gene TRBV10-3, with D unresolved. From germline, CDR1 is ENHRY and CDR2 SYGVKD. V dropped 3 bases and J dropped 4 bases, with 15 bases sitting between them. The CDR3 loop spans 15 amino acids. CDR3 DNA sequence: TGTGCCATCAGTGATATCTCGGTCAGTTCCTATGGCTACACCTTC. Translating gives CAISDISVSSYGYTF.

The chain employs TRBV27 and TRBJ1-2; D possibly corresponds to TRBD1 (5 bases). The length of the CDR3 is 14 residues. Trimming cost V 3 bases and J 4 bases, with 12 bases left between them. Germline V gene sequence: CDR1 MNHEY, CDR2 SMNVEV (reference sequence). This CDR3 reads CASSFRGDGYGYTF. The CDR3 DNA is TGTGCCAGCAGTTTTAGGGGCGACGGCTATGGCTACACCTTC.

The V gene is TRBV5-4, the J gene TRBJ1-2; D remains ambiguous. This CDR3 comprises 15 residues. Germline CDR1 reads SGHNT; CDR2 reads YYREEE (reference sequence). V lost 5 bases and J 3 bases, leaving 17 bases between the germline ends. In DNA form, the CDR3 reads TGTGCCAGCAGTCACAAAACCCTCCGGGACTATGGCTACACCTTC. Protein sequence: CASSHKTLRDYGYTF.

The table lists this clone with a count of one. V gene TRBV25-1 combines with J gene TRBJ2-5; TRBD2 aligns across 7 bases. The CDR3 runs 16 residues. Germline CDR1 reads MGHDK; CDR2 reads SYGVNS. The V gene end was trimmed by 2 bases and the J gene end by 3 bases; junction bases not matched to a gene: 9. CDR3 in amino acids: CASSEPSLAPEETQYF. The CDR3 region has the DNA TGTGCCAGCAGTGAACCTTCACTAGCGCCGGAAGAGACCCAGTACTTC.

CDR3 bases: TGTGCCAGCAGCTTAGTGGGACAGGGCCGAGGCTACACCTTC. The encoded protein is CASSLVGQGRGYTF. This chain uses TRBV7-2 with TRBJ1-2; 9 bases fit TRBD1. This CDR3 is 14 amino acids long. Trimming cost V 1 base and J 8 bases; bases outside gene matches: 5. CDR1 is SGHTA, CDR2 FQGNSA, per germline. The entire variable domain, with the rest obtained from reference TRBV7-2 and TRBJ1-2, is as follows: GAGVSQSPSNKVTEKGKDVELRCDPISGHTALYWYRQSLGQGLEFLIYFQGNSAPDKSGLPSDRFSAERTGGSVSTLTIQRTQQEDSAVYLCASSLVGQGRGYTFGSGTRLTVV.

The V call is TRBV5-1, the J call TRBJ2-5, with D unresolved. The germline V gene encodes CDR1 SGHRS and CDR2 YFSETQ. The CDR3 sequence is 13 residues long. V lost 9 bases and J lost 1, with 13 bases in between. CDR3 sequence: CATRPSLQETQYF. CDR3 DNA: TGCGCCACCCGACCCAGCCTCCAAGAGACCCAGTACTTC.

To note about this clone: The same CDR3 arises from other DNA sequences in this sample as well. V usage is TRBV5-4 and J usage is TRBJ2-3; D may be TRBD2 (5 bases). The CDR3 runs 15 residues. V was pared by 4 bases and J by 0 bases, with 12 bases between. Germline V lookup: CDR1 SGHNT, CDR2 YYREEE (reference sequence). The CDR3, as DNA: TGTGCCAGCAGCCTGGACTTCACGAGCACAGATACGCAGTATTTT. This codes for CASSLDFTSTDTQYF.

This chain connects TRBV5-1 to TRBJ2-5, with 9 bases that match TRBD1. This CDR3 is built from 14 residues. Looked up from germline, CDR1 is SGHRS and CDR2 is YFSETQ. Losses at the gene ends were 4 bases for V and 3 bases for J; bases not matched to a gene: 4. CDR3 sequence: CASSPRTGEETQYF. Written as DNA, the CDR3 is TGCGCCAGCAGCCCCAGGACAGGGGAAGAGACCCAGTACTTC.

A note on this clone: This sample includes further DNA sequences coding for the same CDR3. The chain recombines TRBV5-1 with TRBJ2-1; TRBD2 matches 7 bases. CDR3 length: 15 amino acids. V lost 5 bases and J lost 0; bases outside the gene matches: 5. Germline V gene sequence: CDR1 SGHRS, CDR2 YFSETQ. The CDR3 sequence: CASSSGGGSYNEQFF. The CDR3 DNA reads TGCGCCAGCAGTTCGGGAGGCGGCTCCTACAATGAGCAGTTCTTC.

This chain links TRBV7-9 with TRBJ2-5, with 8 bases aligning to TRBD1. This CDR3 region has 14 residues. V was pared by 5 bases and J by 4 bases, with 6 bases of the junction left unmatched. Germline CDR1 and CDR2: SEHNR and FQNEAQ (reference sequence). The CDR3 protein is CASSATGQGETQYF. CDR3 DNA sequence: TGTGCCAGCAGCGCAACCGGACAGGGAGAGACCCAGTACTTC. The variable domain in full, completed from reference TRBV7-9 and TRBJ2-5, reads DTGVSQNPRHKITKRGQNVTFRCDPISEHNRLYWYRQTLGQGPEFLTYFQNEAQLEKSRLLSDRFSAERPKGSFSTLEIQRTEQGDSAMYLCASSATGQGETQYFGPGTRLLVL.

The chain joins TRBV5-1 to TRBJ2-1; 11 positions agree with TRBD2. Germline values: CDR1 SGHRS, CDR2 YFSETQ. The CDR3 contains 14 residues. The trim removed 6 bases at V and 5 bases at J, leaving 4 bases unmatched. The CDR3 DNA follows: TGCGCCAGCATGGGGACTAGCGGCCACAATGAGCAGTTCTTC. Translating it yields CASMGTSGHNEQFF.

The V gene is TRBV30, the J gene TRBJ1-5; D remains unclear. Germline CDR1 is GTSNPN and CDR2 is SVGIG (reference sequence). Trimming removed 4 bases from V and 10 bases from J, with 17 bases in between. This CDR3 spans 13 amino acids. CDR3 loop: CAWNPGWEQPQHF. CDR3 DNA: TGTGCCTGGAATCCGGGCTGGGAGCAACCCCAGCATTTT.

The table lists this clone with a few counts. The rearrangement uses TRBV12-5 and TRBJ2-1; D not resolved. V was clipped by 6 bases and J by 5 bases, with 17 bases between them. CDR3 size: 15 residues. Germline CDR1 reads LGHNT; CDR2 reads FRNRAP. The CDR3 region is CASGTSRTFNNEQFF. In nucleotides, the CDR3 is TGTGCTAGTGGGACCTCCCGGACCTTCAACAATGAGCAGTTCTTC.

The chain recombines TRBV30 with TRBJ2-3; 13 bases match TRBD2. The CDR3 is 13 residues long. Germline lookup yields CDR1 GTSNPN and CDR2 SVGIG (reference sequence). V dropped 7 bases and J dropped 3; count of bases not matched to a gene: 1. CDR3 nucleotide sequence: TGTGCCTCGGGACTAGCGGGGACAGATACGCAGTATTTT. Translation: CASGLAGTDTQYF.

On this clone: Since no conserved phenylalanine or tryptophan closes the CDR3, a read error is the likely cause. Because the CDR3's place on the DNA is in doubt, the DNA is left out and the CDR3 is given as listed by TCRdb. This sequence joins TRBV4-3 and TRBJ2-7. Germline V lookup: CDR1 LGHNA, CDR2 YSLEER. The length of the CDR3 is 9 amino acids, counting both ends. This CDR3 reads CASSLTSRT.

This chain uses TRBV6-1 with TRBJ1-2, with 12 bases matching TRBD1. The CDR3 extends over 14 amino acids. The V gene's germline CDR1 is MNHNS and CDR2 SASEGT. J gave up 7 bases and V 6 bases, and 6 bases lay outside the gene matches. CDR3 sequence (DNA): TGTGCCAGCAGGCCGGGACAGGGGGCTGGTGGCTACACCTTC. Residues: CASRPGQGAGGYTF.

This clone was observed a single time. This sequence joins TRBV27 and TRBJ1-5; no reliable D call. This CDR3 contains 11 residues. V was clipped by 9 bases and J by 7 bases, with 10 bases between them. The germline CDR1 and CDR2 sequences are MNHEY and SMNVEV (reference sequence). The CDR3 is CARPRWQPQHF. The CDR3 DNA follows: TGTGCCAGACCTCGGTGGCAGCCCCAGCATTTT.

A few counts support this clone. CDR3 nucleotides: TGCGCCAGCAGCCAGGCTACCGGGACAGGTGCCCTCCACTTT. Its protein product is CASSQATGTGALHF. The chain uses TRBV4-3 and TRBJ1-6; TRBD1 matches 8 bases. Per germline, CDR1 LGHNA and CDR2 YSLEER. Unmatched junction bases numbered 9, after V lost 3 bases and J lost 14 bases. This CDR3 is built from 14 residues.

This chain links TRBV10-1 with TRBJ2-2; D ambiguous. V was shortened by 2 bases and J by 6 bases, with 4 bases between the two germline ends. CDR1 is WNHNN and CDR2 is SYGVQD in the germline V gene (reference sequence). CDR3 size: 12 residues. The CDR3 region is CASSENSGELFF. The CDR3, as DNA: TGCGCCAGCAGTGAGAATTCCGGGGAGCTGTTTTTT.

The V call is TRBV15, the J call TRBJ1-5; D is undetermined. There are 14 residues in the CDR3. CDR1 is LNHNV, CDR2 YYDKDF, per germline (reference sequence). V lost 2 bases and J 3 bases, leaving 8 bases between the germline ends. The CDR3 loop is CATSRNTFNQPQHF. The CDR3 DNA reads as TGTGCCACCAGCAGAAATACCTTCAATCAGCCCCAGCATTTT.

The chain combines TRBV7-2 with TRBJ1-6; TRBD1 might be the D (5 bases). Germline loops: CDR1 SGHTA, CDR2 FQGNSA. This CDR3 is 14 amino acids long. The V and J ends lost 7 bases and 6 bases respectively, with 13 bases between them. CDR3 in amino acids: CASTQQVPNSPLHF. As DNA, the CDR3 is TGTGCCAGCACCCAACAGGTCCCTAATTCACCCCTCCACTTT.

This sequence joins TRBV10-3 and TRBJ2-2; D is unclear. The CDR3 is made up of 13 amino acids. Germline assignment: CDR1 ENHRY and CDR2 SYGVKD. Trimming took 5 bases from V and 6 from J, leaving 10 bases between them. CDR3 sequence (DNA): TGTGCCATCAGTCCGGGCCTCCCCGGGGAGCTGTTTTTT. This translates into CAISPGLPGELFF.

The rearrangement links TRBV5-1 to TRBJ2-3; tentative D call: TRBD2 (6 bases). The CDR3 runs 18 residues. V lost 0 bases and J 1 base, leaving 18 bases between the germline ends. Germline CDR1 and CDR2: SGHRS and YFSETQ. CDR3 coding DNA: TGCGCCAGCAGCTTGGAGCCCAGCGGGTCGACGGGCACAGATACGCAGTATTTT. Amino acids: CASSLEPSGSTGTDTQYF.

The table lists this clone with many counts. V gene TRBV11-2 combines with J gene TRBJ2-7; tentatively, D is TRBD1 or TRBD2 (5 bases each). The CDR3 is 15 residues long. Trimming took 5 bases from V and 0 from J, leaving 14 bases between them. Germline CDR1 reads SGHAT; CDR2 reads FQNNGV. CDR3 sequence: CASSPSPGSSYEQYF. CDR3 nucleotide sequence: TGTGCCAGCAGCCCCTCCCCAGGGAGCTCCTACGAGCAGTACTTC.

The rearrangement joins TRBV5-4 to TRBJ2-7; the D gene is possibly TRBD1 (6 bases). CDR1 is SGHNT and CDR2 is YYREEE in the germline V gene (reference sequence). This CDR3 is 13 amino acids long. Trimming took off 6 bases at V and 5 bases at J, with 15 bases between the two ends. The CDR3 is CASNRLGADEQYF. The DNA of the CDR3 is TGTGCCAGCAACCGACTGGGGGCGGACGAGCAGTACTTC.

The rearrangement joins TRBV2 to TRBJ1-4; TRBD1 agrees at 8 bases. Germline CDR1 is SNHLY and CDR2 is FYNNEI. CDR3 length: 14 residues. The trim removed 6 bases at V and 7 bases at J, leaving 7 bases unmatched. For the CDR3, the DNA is TGTGCCAGCAGCGTCCAGGGGGCGGGTGAAAAACTGTTTTTT. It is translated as CASSVQGAGEKLFF.